Listed below are T cell receptor beta chains from one sample, sequenced in a study of blood T cell repertoires in COVID-19. The repertoire was sequenced with immunoSEQ multiplex PCR; TCRdb's copy has only in-frame clones and lacks some. The sample has about 190,000 clones; less than 85% are singletons. Sequencing was performed on peripheral blood. These receptors all come from a man between 50 and 59 years old who had recovered from COVID-19. The CDR3 runs from the conserved cysteine through the conserved F or W. D genes are given only for firm matches. Clone size is stated in some rows and not others, as once, few, many or a class when expanded.

>TRBJ2-7|TRBD2|.|TRBV4-2
TGTGCCAGCAGCCTCATTGCGGGGACTAGCGGGAGTTACGAGCAGTACTTC
CASSLIAGTSGSYEQYF
>TRBJ2-3|TRBD1|.|TRBV7-8
TGTGCCAGCAGCTGGACAGGGATTCTCACAGATACGCAGTATTTT
CASSWTGILTDTQYF
>TRBJ2-7|TRBD2|.|TRBV6-1
TGTGCCAGCAGTGTGGGACTAGCGGGAGTCGGGGTCCTCTACGAGCAGTACTTC
CASSVGLAGVGVLYEQYF
>TRBJ1-6|.|.|TRBV15
TGTGCCACCAGCAGAGAAGGGGTCAACTCCTATAATTCACCCCTCCACTTT
CATSREGVNSYNSPLHF
>TRBJ1-2|TRBD1|.|TRBV4-1
TGCGCCAGCAGCCAAGTAATTGCCGACAGGGCCGGCTATGGCTACACCTTC
CASSQVIADRAGYGYTF
>TRBJ2-5|TRBD2|.|TRBV5-4
TGTGCCAGCAGCTTGGGTGCTAGCGGGGGGGAGACCCAGTACTTC
CASSLGASGGETQYF
>TRBJ2-1|TRBD2|.|TRBV7-2
TGTGCCAGCAGCTTAGGACTAGCGGTTTATGAGCAGTTCTTC
CASSLGLAVYEQFF
>TRBJ2-7|.|.|TRBV28
TGTGCCAGCAGCCTAACGAGACTATACGAGCAGTACTTC
CASSLTRLYEQYF
>TRBJ2-1|.|.|TRBV5-1
TGCGCCAGCAGCGAGGAAGAGGGAAACAATGAGCAGTTCTTC
CASSEEEGNNEQFF
>TRBJ2-7|TRBD2|.|TRBV19
TGTGCCAGTAGTACTAGCGGGGGGGGAACCTACGAGCAGTACTTC
CASSTSGGGTYEQYF
>TRBJ1-6|.|.|TRBV7-2
TGTGCCAGCAGCTTAGGGGAGTATTCACCCCTCCACTTT
CASSLGEYSPLHF
>TRBJ2-7|.|.|TRBV7-9
TGTGCCAGCAGCTGGGATAGCGTTCCCTACGAGCAGTACTTC
CASSWDSVPYEQYF
>TRBJ1-2|.|.|TRBV6-4
TGTGCCAGCAGTGACTCGCCGAACAGCCGCTATGGCTACACCTTC
CASSDSPNSRYGYTF
>TRBJ2-5|TRBD1|.|TRBV7-9
TGTGCCAGCAGCTTATCCAGGGGGCGCCGGTACCAAGAGACCCAGTACTTC
CASSLSRGRRYQETQYF
>TRBJ1-3|.|.|TRBV3-1/TRBV3-2
TGTGCCAGCAGCCAATCGTTGGACATCGGAAACACCATATATTTT
CASSQSLDIGNTIYF
>TRBJ2-5|TRBD2|.|TRBV14
TGTGCCAGCAGCGAATGGGGCCGACTAGCGGGAGTAGGAGAGACCCAGTACTTC
CASSEWGRLAGVGETQYF
>TRBJ1-2|TRBD1|.|TRBV6-5
TGTGCCAGCAGTTACCGACAGGGCTATGGCTACACCTTC
CASSYRQGYGYTF
>TRBJ2-3|.|.|TRBV28
TGTGCCAGCAGTCAAACAGGGAAACGAGTACACGATACGCAGTATTTT
CASSQTGKRVHDTQYF
>TRBJ2-7|TRBD1|.|TRBV3-1/TRBV3-2
TGTGCCAGCAGCCAAGATCCCACCCCTGGGACAGGCGAGCAGTACTTC
CASSQDPTPGTGEQYF
>TRBJ1-1|TRBD1|.|TRBV7-3
TGTGCCAGCAGCCCGACAGGGGGTTTCTCTGAAGCTTTCTTT
CASSPTGGFSEAFF
>TRBJ1-2|.|few|TRBV15
TGTGCCACCAGCAGAGATCCCCGGGGATCTCACTATGGCTACACCTTC
CATSRDPRGSHYGYTF
>TRBJ2-3|.|.|TRBV7-2
TGTGCCAGCAGCCTACTCCCCAAGGATACGCAGTATTTT
CASSLLPKDTQYF
>TRBJ2-2|TRBD1|few|TRBV19
TGTGCCAGTGGGCGACAGGGGTCCGCCACCGGGGAGCTGTTTTTT
CASGRQGSATGELFF
>TRBJ1-4|.|.|TRBV4-1
TGCGCCAGCAGCCAAGACACGGGGTCGAGAGGACTGTTTTTT
CASSQDTGSRGLFF
>TRBJ2-3|.|.|TRBV27
TGTGCCAGCAGGAAAAGCCCCGGGAGAGGCACAGATACGCAGTATTTT
CASRKSPGRGTDTQYF
>TRBJ2-6|.|.|TRBV27
TGTGCCAGCACTTCACGGGGTTCTGGGGCCAACGTCCTGACTTTC
CASTSRGSGANVLTF
>TRBJ2-4|.|.|TRBV19
TGTGCCAGTAGTATAAGTAGGTTCGGGGGTGGCAAAAACATTCAGTACTTC
CASSISRFGGGKNIQYF
>TRBJ2-7|.|.|TRBV11-2
TGTGCCAGCAGCTTAGCCCCAGCGGGTGCCTACGAGCAGTACTTC
CASSLAPAGAYEQYF
>TRBJ2-2|TRBD2|.|TRBV7-2
TGTGCCAGCAGCCCCCGAGGGCGGGAGACCGGCGGGGAGCTGTTTTTT
CASSPRGRETGGELFF
>TRBJ2-1|.|.|TRBV5-8
TGTGCCAGCAGCTTGGTCACTCCGGACAGCTCCTACAATGAGCAGTTCTTC
CASSLVTPDSSYNEQFF
>TRBJ2-7|.|.|TRBV2
TGTGCCAGCAGTGAATCCAGTCTCAACTCCTACGAGCAGTACTTC
CASSESSLNSYEQYF
>TRBJ2-1|TRBD2|.|TRBV5-4
TGTGCCAGCAGCTTGGCGGCTAGCGGGCTCAATGAGCAGTTCTTC
CASSLAASGLNEQFF
>TRBJ2-5|.|.|TRBV30
TGTGCCTGGAGTGTACTAACCAGCGTGTCAGAGACCCAGTACTTC
CAWSVLTSVSETQYF
>TRBJ2-7|TRBD2|many|TRBV2
TGTGCCAGCAGTGTAACGCCAAGACTAGCGGGCGGCTACGAGCAGTACTTC
CASSVTPRLAGGYEQYF
>TRBJ1-5|TRBD1|.|TRBV7-2
TGTGCCAGCAGCTTAGAACAGGGGGCCGCTCAGCCCCAGCATTTT
CASSLEQGAAQPQHF
>TRBJ2-6|.|few|TRBV7-8
TGTGCCAGCAGCTTAGGGGGAGTCTCGGGGGCCAACGTCCTGACTTTC
CASSLGGVSGANVLTF
>TRBJ2-1|.|few|TRBV7-7
TGTGCCGATAGAGGGGGAAACAGATTGCTAGCGGTTTACAATGAGCAGTTCTTC
CADRGGNRLLAVYNEQFF
>TRBJ2-1|.|once|TRBV3-1/TRBV3-2
TGTGCCAGCAGCCAAGTTTTCAGCAATGAGCAGTTCTTC
CASSQVFSNEQFF